This T cell receptor beta chain originates from a study of PD-1 blockade in classical Hodgkin lymphoma. Turning to the study itself: Each patient was given nivolumab 3 mg/kg through a vein every 2 weeks.

The CDR3 extends over 16 amino acids. Germline V lookup: CDR1 LGHNA, CDR2 YNFKEQ. Trimming stripped 5 bases from V and 8 bases from J, with 19 bases between. Time point denoted: cycle 4 day 1 (C4D1), after about 6 weeks of nivolumab. All trial patients relapsed after autologous stem cell transplantation. Produced via immunoSEQ multiplex PCR; TCRdb's table is partial and in-frame only. The sample lists 100,000 or so clones, 90% occurring once. A word on this clone: Its specificity is not known.

Study-level findings and limits: It was reported that newly diagnosed patients had less baseline TCR diversity than healthy donors. Baseline diversity resembling that of newly diagnosed patients was seen in complete responders. In CD4+ cells, TCR diversity went up significantly by C4D1, but in CD8+ cells it did not.

This receptor was taken from a human donor with classical Hodgkin lymphoma. The sequences come from peripheral blood mononuclear cells (PBMCs), collected before the fourth cycle of nivolumab. The chain combines TRBV4-2 with TRBJ1-6; perhaps TRBD1 as D (6 bases). CDR3 protein: CASSFKRGRGDSPLHF. CDR3 in DNA: TGTGCCAGCAGCTTCAAAAGGGGCAGGGGTGATTCACCCCTCCACTTT.